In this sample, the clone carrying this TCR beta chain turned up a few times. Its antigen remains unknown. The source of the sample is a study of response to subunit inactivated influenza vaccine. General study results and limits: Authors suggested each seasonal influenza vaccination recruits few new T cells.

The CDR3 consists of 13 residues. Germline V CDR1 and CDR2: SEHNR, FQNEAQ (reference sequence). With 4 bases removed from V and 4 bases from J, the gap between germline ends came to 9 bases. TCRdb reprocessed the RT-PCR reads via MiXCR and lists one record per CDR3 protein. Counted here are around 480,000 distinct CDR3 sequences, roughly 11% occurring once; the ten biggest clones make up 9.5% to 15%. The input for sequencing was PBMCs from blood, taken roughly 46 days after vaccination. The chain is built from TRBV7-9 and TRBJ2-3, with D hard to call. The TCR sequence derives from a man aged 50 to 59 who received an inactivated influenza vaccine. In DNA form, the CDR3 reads TGTGCCAGCAGCTCCCGACGATCAGATACGCAGTATTTT. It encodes CASSSRRSDTQYF.